Presented here are 25 T cell receptor beta chains from one specimen sequenced in a study of T-cell reconstitution after alpha-beta-depleted transplantation in children. The library targeted TCRbeta and was prepared with unique molecular identifiers. MiXCR was run by TCRdb on the PCR reads, yielding one entry per CDR3 protein. The table includes roughly 790,000 distinct CDR3 sequences, around 17% detected once. The sequenced sample was PBMCs, mostly from graft donor cells, obtained 360 days after TCRalphabeta/CD19-depleted stem cell transplant. Receptors originate from a male patient between 5 and 17 years old who had a stem cell transplant for acute lymphoblastic leukemia, so the T cells may come from the graft donor.

The V call is TRBV5-1, the J call TRBJ2-2; no clear D. The length of the CDR3 is 14 residues. Germline V gene sequence: CDR1 SGHRS, CDR2 YFSETQ. The V and J ends lost 4 bases and 8 bases respectively, with 15 bases between them. CDR3 residues: CASSPGLYEGELFF. The CDR3 region has the DNA TGCGCCAGCAGCCCGGGCCTATACGAAGGGGAGCTGTTTTTT.

The chain carries TRBV4-1 and TRBJ2-7; D is unresolved. The CDR3 length is 13 residues. Germline V gives CDR1 MGHRA, CDR2 YSYEKL. Trimming pared 4 bases from V and 3 bases from J, leaving 10 bases between. CDR3 nucleotides: TGCGCCAGCAGCCCGGTGGGTTTCTACGAGCAGTACTTC. Its translation: CASSPVGFYEQYF.

The rearrangement links TRBV3-1 to TRBJ2-1; 13 positions match TRBD2. Trimming removed 4 bases from V and 10 bases from J; junction bases left unmatched: 7. The CDR3 has 15 residues. CDR1 LGHDT and CDR2 YNNKEL come from the germline V gene (reference sequence). The CDR3 DNA reads TGTGCCAGCAGCCCAGGACTAGCGGGAGTACGGGAGCAGTTCTTC. As protein: CASSPGLAGVREQFF.

Concerning this clonotype itself: The CDR3 does not close with the conserved phenylalanine or tryptophan, likely indicating a read error. The J gene is TRBJ2-7, the V gene TRBV5-1; 8 nucleotides line up with TRBD1. Germline V CDR1 and CDR2: SGHRS, YFSETQ. The junction had 1 base not matched to a gene; V was cut back by 0 bases and J by 5 bases. The CDR3 extends over 13 amino acids. The CDR3 DNA sequence: TGCGCCAGCAGCTTGGCGACAGGGGACGAGCAGTACTGC. It is translated as CASSLATGDEQYC.

This clonotype was seen a handful of times. This chain links TRBV20-1 with TRBJ1-2, with a weak D call TRBD1 (5 bases). The V end lost 3 bases, the J end lost 2 bases, and 10 bases lay between the germline ends. The CDR3 runs 13 residues. From germline, CDR1 is DFQATT and CDR2 SNEGSKA (reference sequence). The chain's CDR3 is CSARRQGNYGYTF. CDR3 bases: TGCAGTGCTAGGCGCCAGGGAAACTATGGCTACACCTTC.

This clonotype was detected ten times or more. The V and J genes are TRBV15 and TRBJ2-2, with TRBD1 matching over 8 bases. The V gene end was trimmed by 0 bases and the J gene end by 7 bases; junction bases not matched to a gene: 7. The V gene's germline CDR1 is LNHNV and CDR2 YYDKDF (reference sequence). CDR3 length equals 16 residues. CDR3 loop: CATSRDRDRQIGELFF. The CDR3 DNA reads TGTGCCACCAGCAGAGATCGGGACAGGCAGATCGGGGAGCTGTTTTTT.

This clonotype was counted a few times. V usage is TRBV20-1 and J usage is TRBJ2-1; D perhaps matches TRBD2 (6 bases). The CDR3 has 14 residues. The ends were cut back, 6 bases at V and 6 bases at J, with 18 bases in the middle. CDR1 DFQATT and CDR2 SNEGSKA come from the germline V gene (reference sequence). The CDR3 nucleotides read TGCAGTGCCAAACCGGGACTTCCCGTCAATGAGCAGTTCTTC. It yields the protein CSAKPGLPVNEQFF.

This clonotype was detected only a few times. This chain links TRBV2 with TRBJ1-2; TRBD1 is a possible D gene (6 bases). V lost 6 bases to trimming and J lost 0 bases, with 20 bases between them. The germline V gene has CDR1 SNHLY and CDR2 FYNNEI. The CDR3 sequence is 17 residues long. CDR3 in amino acids: CASSQARYRVANYGYTF. The DNA of the CDR3 is TGTGCCAGCAGCCAAGCAAGATACAGGGTGGCTAACTATGGCTACACCTTC.

This clonotype was observed at least ten times. V and J are TRBV7-2 and TRBJ2-5; no definite D call. The ends were cut back, 0 bases at V and 7 bases at J, with 9 bases in the middle. Germline values: CDR1 SGHTA, CDR2 FQGNSA. The CDR3 covers 13 residues. The CDR3 is CASSLALLWTQYF. The CDR3 DNA reads TGTGCCAGCAGCTTAGCGTTACTCTGGACCCAGTACTTC. Full variable domain (rest looked up from reference TRBV7-2 and TRBJ2-5): GAGVSQSPSNKVTEKGKDVELRCDPISGHTALYWYRQSLGQGLEFLIYFQGNSAPDKSGLPSDRFSAERTGGSVSTLTIQRTQQEDSAVYLCASSLALLWTQYFGPGTRLLVL.

The rearrangement joins TRBV20-1 to TRBJ2-7, with 7 bases that match TRBD1. CDR3 length: 15 amino acids. J was trimmed by 2 bases and V by 0 bases; bases with no gene match: 7. Germline CDR1 DFQATT, CDR2 SNEGSKA (reference sequence). Here the CDR3 DNA reads TGCAGTGCTAGAGAAGGGAACAGGGGTACCTACGAGCAGTACTTC. It yields the protein CSAREGNRGTYEQYF.

This clonotype has just a few counts. The chain combines TRBV10-3 with TRBJ1-1, with 7 bases matching TRBD1. The germline V gene encodes CDR1 ENHRY and CDR2 SYGVKD. The CDR3 extends over 15 amino acids. The V and J ends lost 6 bases and 0 bases, in that order; junction bases with no gene match: 7. DNA for the CDR3: TGTGCCATCAGCTCAGACAGGGATGTGAACACTGAAGCTTTCTTT. Translating it yields CAISSDRDVNTEAFF.

The sample holds one count of this clonotype. V gene TRBV7-9 combines with J gene TRBJ1-2; D is perhaps TRBD1 (5 bases). The V end lost 7 bases, the J end lost 4 bases, and 13 bases lay between the germline ends. This CDR3 comprises 13 residues. In germline, CDR1 is SEHNR, CDR2 FQNEAQ (reference sequence). Written as DNA, the CDR3 is TGTGCCAGCAAAGACACAGGCCGCTATGGCTACACCTTC. This translates into CASKDTGRYGYTF.

The rearrangement links TRBV5-6 to TRBJ2-2; 7 bases align to TRBD2. CDR1 is SGHDT, CDR2 YYEEEE, per germline. V lost 3 bases, J lost 2 bases, and 7 bases stayed unmatched. This CDR3 contains 16 residues. CDR3 region: CASSWRLGLNTGELFF. The CDR3 DNA sequence: TGTGCCAGCAGCTGGCGCCTGGGACTAAACACCGGGGAGCTGTTTTTT.

V gene TRBV29-1 combines with J gene TRBJ2-6, with D perhaps TRBD1 (6 bases). Looked up from germline, CDR1 is SQVTM and CDR2 is ANQGSEA. V dropped 7 bases and J dropped 0 bases, with 13 bases sitting between them. The CDR3 is 15 residues long. CDR3 sequence (DNA): TGCAGCGCCGCAGGACAGATCTCTGGGGCCAACGTCCTGACTTTC. It specifies CSAAGQISGANVLTF.

This rearrangement joins TRBV29-1 to TRBJ2-1, with 9 bases aligning to TRBD2. CDR3 length equals 18 residues. Germline V lookup: CDR1 SQVTM, CDR2 ANQGSEA. V lost 5 bases and J lost 0; bases outside the gene matches: 14. The CDR3 sequence: CSVRLSGGRVFSYNEQFF. The CDR3 nucleotides are TGCAGCGTTAGGCTATCGGGCGGGAGGGTTTTCTCCTACAATGAGCAGTTCTTC.

The chain is built from TRBV12-3 or TRBV12-4 and TRBJ1-4, with 8 bases lining up with TRBD1. This CDR3 is built from 14 residues. V lost 6 bases and J lost 8; bases outside the gene matches: 8. The CDR3 DNA is TGTGCCAGCAGCTATTACGGGACAGGCGAAAAACTGTTTTTT. Amino acid sequence: CASSYYGTGEKLFF.

This clonotype was seen a few times. The V call is TRBV20-1, the J call TRBJ1-1; 7 positions agree with TRBD1. This CDR3 has 17 amino acids. The junction had 11 bases not matched to a gene; V was cut back by 0 bases and J by 1 base. Germline V gene data show CDR1 as DFQATT and CDR2 as SNEGSKA (reference sequence). The CDR3 region is CSARDWGQGGSNTEAFF. The CDR3 bases are TGCAGTGCTAGAGATTGGGGCCAAGGGGGCTCGAACACTGAAGCTTTCTTT.

This clonotype has ten or more counts. The J gene is TRBJ2-7, the V gene TRBV10-1; 7 positions match TRBD1. Germline trimming cut 3 bases from V and 2 bases from J; bases unmatched to any gene: 7. The CDR3 extends over 15 amino acids. Germline loops: CDR1 WNHNN, CDR2 SYGVQD (reference sequence). CDR3 sequence reads: CASSDILTGAYEQYF. The CDR3, as DNA: TGCGCCAGCAGTGACATCCTAACAGGGGCCTACGAGCAGTACTTC.

This clonotype has just a few counts. The rearrangement uses TRBV5-4 and TRBJ2-2, with 7 positions matching TRBD1. The CDR3 has 19 amino acids. Germline assignment: CDR1 SGHNT and CDR2 YYREEE (reference sequence). Trimming cost V 3 bases and J 1 base; bases outside gene matches: 15. The CDR3 DNA sequence: TGTGCCAGCAGCTCTCTAGTCGGCGGACAGGCCTTGAACACCGGGGAGCTGTTTTTT. Protein sequence: CASSSLVGGQALNTGELFF.

The table lists this clonotype with many counts. The chain combines TRBV12-3 or TRBV12-4 with TRBJ1-4; a possible D gene is TRBD1 (5 bases). The CDR3 covers 15 residues. Trimming stripped 5 bases from V and 2 bases from J, with 12 bases between. The CDR3 protein is CASSGGGTTNEKLFF. CDR3 sequence (DNA): TGTGCCAGCAGTGGAGGCGGGACCACTAATGAAAAACTGTTTTTT.

This clonotype was counted ten times or more. V is TRBV29-1 and J is TRBJ1-2; 7 nucleotides line up with TRBD1. There are 12 residues in the CDR3. V gave up 5 bases and J gave up 6 bases; unmatched junction bases: 6. Germline CDR1 is SQVTM and CDR2 is ANQGSEA. CDR3 amino acids: CSVLDRAHGYTF. DNA for the CDR3: TGCAGCGTTCTAGACAGGGCGCATGGCTACACCTTC.

The CDR3 DNA is TGTGCCAGCAGCCAACTCTGGACTAGCGGGAGAGAGCAGTTCTTC. The encoded protein is CASSQLWTSGREQFF. The chain recombines TRBV28 with TRBJ2-1, with 13 positions matching TRBD2. This CDR3 comprises 15 residues. Germline-derived CDR1 and CDR2 are MDHEN and SYDVKM. Trimming at V came to 6 bases and at J to 10 bases, leaving 9 bases not matched to a gene.

This chain joins TRBV4-1 and TRBJ2-7; D is unclear. The CDR3 spans 13 residues. Germline V gene sequence: CDR1 MGHRA, CDR2 YSYEKL. V lost 4 bases and J lost 2, with 9 bases in between. In nucleotides, the CDR3 is TGCGCCAGCAGCCCCTTTGTACCCTACGAGCAGTACTTC. Encoded protein: CASSPFVPYEQYF.

The chain is built from TRBV24-1 and TRBJ1-4, with 7 bases matching TRBD1. J was trimmed by 6 bases and V by 4 bases; bases with no gene match: 10. The CDR3 loop spans 16 amino acids. Germline V gene data show CDR1 as KGHDR and CDR2 as SFDVKD. CDR3 residues: CATSDGNRGLDEKLFF. In nucleotides, the CDR3 is TGTGCCACCAGTGACGGGAACAGGGGACTAGATGAAAAACTGTTTTTT.

About this clonotype: The final CDR3 position lacks the conserved phenylalanine or tryptophan, pointing to a likely read error. No DNA is shown, since the ends of the CDR3 on it are uncertain; the CDR3 is the one TCRdb lists. This rearrangement joins TRBV4-1 to TRBJ2-1. The CDR3 is made up of 9 amino acids, end residues included. Germline V lookup: CDR1 MGHRA, CDR2 YSYEKL. The CDR3 reads CASSQEKFS.